This entry describes one T cell receptor beta chain. Its target is not known. This CDR3 is 13 amino acids long. The germline V and J ends were trimmed by 4 bases and 2 bases, with 5 bases remaining between them. Per germline, CDR1 SNHLY and CDR2 FYNNEI. The sample originates from a study of PD-1 blockade in classical Hodgkin lymphoma. Study-level results: Complete responders started with a diversity level that resembled newly diagnosed patients at baseline. As was reported, newly diagnosed patients showed lower baseline TCR diversity than healthy donors did. The authors have not defined what causes the repertoire differences, possibly disease activity or prior therapy.

Sequencing was performed with immunoSEQ multiplex PCR; in TCRdb, only in-frame clones are kept and a portion is missing. In the table there are 25,000 to 30,000 clones, approximately 80% of which are singletons. Every one of the patients relapsed after autologous stem cell transplantation (brentuximab vedotin exposure was variable). Magnetic depletion of unwanted cells isolated CD4+ T cells from thawed PBMCs. The sequenced sample was CD4+ T cells from blood, obtained at baseline. This TCR derives from a human donor with classical Hodgkin lymphoma. The J gene is TRBJ2-2, the V gene TRBV2, with D unresolved. CDR3 sequence reads: CASSGENTGELFF. CDR3 coding DNA: TGTGCCAGCAGTGGAGAAAACACCGGGGAGCTGTTTTTT. The variable domain in full, with the rest retrieved from reference TRBV2 and TRBJ2-2, is EPEVTQTPSHQVTQMGQEVILRCVPISNHLYFYWYRQILGQKVEFLVSFYNNEISEKSEIFDDQFSVERPDGSNFTLKIRSTKLEDSAMYFCASSGENTGELFFGEGSRLTVL.